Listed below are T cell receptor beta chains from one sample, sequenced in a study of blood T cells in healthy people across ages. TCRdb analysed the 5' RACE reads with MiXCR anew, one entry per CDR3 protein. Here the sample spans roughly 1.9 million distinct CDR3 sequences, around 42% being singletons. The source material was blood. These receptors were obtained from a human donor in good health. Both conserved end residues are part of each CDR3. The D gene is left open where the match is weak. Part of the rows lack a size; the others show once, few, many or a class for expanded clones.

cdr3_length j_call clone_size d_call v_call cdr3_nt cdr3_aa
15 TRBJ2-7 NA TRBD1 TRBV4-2 TGTGCCAGCAGCATTCGAGGGGGCACAGCGGACGAGCAGTACTTC CASSIRGGTADEQYF
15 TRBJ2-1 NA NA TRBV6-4 TGTGCCAGCAGTAGGACCTTTTCCTCCTACAATGAGCAGTTCTTC CASSRTFSSYNEQFF
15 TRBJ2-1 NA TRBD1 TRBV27 TGTGCCAGCAGTTGGAGGACAGGGTGGTACAATGAGCAGTTCTTC CASSWRTGWYNEQFF
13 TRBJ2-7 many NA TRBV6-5 TGTGCCAGCAGTTGGACAGCCTTTCGCGAGCAGTACTTC CASSWTAFREQYF
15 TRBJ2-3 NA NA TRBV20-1 TGCAGTGCTGGTCGACAGCACCCCACCACAGATACGCAGTATTTT CSAGRQHPTTDTQYF
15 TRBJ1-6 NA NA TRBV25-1 TGTGCCAGCAGTGACACAGCCTACTATAATTCACCCCTCCACTTT CASSDTAYYNSPLHF
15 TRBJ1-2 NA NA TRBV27 TGTGCCAGCAGCACCGGTTCAATCCCTAACTATGGCTACACCTTC CASSTGSIPNYGYTF
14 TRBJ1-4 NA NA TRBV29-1 TGCAGCGTTGAAGGGAGGGGTCTAAATGAAAAACTGTTTTTT CSVEGRGLNEKLFF
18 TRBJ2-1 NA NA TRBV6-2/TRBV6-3 TGTGCCAGCAGTTTCCTACTGACTGATCTGAGCTCCTACAATGAGCAGTTCTTC CASSFLLTDLSSYNEQFF
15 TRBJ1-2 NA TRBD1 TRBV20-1 TGCAGTGCTATAAAAGGGACAGGCGGAAACTATGGCTGCACCTTC CSAIKGTGGNYGCTF
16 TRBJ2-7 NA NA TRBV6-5 TGTGCCAGCAGTTACTCGCACACAGGCTATCCCGACGAGCAGTACTTC CASSYSHTGYPDEQYF
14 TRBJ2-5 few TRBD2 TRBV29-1 TGCAGCGTTGGTGTAGCGGGGGGCTGGGAGACCCAGTACTTC CSVGVAGGWETQYF
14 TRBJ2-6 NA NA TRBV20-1 TGCAGTGCTAGAGAACCCTCTGGGGCCAACGTCCTGACTTTC CSAREPSGANVLTF
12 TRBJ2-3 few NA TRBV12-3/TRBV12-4 TGTGCCAGCAGTCCACCAGTAGATACGCAGTATTTT CASSPPVDTQYF
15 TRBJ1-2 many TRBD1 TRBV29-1 TGCAGCGTGGTTGATGACAGGGGGTTAAGCTATGGCTACACCTTC CSVVDDRGLSYGYTF
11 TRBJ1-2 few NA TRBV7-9 TGTGCCAGCCATAATAACTATGGCTACACCTTC CASHNNYGYTF
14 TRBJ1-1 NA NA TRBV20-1 TGCAGTGCTAGAGGGGGGGGTCGGAACACTGAAGCTTTCTTT CSARGGGRNTEAFF
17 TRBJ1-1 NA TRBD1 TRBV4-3 TGCGCCAGCAGCCAAAGGACAGGGGGCGATATGGACACTGAAGCTTTCTTT CASSQRTGGDMDTEAFF
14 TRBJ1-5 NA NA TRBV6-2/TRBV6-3 TGTGCCAGCAGTTACGGGGCGAGTGGTCAGCCCCAGCATTTT CASSYGASGQPQHF
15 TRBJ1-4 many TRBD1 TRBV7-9 TGTGCCAGCAGTCCAGACAGGGCAACTAATGAAAAACTGTTTTTT CASSPDRATNEKLFF
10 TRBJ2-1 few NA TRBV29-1 TGCAGCGTTGACGAGGATGAGCAGTTCTTC CSVDEDEQFF
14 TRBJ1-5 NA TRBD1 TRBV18 TGTGCCAGCTCACTTACGGACAGGGAACAGCCCCAGCATTTT CASSLTDREQPQHF
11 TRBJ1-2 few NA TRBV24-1 TGTGCCACCAGTGTGGGGGATCGCTACACCTTC CATSVGDRYTF
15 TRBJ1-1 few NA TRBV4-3 TGCGCCAGCAGCCAAGCTGACACGATGAACACTGAAGCTTTCTTT CASSQADTMNTEAFF
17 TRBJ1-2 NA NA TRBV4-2 TGTGCCAGCAGCCAAGCCATGGAACTAGCGGGGGCCTATGGCTACACCTTC CASSQAMELAGAYGYTF
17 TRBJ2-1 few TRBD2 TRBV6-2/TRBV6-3 TGTGCCAGCAGTGGGGTGACTAGCGCCCGCTCCTACAATGAGCAGTTCTTC CASSGVTSARSYNEQFF
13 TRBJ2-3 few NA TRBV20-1 TGCAGTGCTAGAGGGGGCTTCACAGATACGCAGTATTTT CSARGGFTDTQYF